Listed here is a single TCR beta chain. Using immunoSEQ multiplex PCR, the repertoire was profiled, and TCRdb retains in-frame clones only, with some absent. Of around 99,000 clones in the sample, 85% to 95% are singletons; the top ten hold less than 0.9%. The data were obtained in a study of T cell changes during pregnancy in multiple sclerosis. The CDR3 consists of 14 residues. Trimming left V 2 bases short and J 14 bases short, with 20 bases between. Germline CDR1 SGHDT, CDR2 YYEEEE. The input for sequencing was peripheral blood, taken in the third trimester of pregnancy. The V gene is TRBV5-6, the J gene TRBJ2-1; a weak D match, TRBD1 (6 bases). The clonotype originates from a female donor in good health, enrolled as a control in a pregnancy study. The CDR3 DNA follows: TGTGCCAGCAGCTTCCCAGGGGCCGACCCGCGTAAGTTCTTC. Residues: CASSFPGADPRKFF.